This TCR beta chain was sequenced during a study of T cells in Graves' hyperthyroidism and ophthalmopathy. The study's findings and limits: For ophthalmopathy, model prediction preceded onset by a median about 6.4 months. Researchers found most expanded thyroid clonotypes above 0.001 in blood as well.

CDR3 length: 16 residues. Germline CDR1 ENHRY, CDR2 SYGVKD. With V trimmed by 5 bases and J by 3 bases, 9 bases remained unmatched. In making diagnoses, clinical symptoms, serum thyroxine and TRAb, thyroid ultrasound and orbital computed tomography were all used. As regards this clonotype: The target antigen is unknown.

Regions amplified from RNA transcripts were the TCR beta CDR3 regions. Primed by the HTBI set, a first-round RT-PCR was run on the TCR CDR3. Via MiXCR, TCRdb re-called the multiplex PCR reads, giving one row per CDR3 protein. Here the sample spans about 500,000 distinct CDR3 sequences, about 46% being singletons. The sequencing sample was made of peripheral blood or thyroid tissue (not recorded which). The chain uses TRBV10-3 and TRBJ2-1; 8 bases map to TRBD2. This sequence originates from an adult woman with Graves' disease, either hyperthyroidism or ophthalmopathy (not recorded which). The CDR3 nucleotides read TGTGCCATCAGTCCACATAGCGGGATTGTCTACAATGAGCAGTTCTTC. Amino acid sequence: CAISPHSGIVYNEQFF.